A selection of T cell receptor beta chains follows, all from one sample in a study of blood T cell repertoires in COVID-19. Sequenced by immunoSEQ multiplex PCR; TCRdb stores in-frame clones only, minus some. This repertoire shows more than 110,000 clones, over 75% found once; its top ten account for just under 3%. The sample was peripheral blood. The receptors come from a man aged 45 to 65 with acute or convalescent COVID-19. CDR3s include the opening cysteine and the closing phenylalanine or tryptophan. The order of the fields is D gene, V gene, clone size, J gene, CDR3 length, CDR3 DNA, CDR3 protein. A D gene is named only where the DNA matches it firmly. Size values are once, few and many counts, or a class for expanded clones, and some rows have none.

TRBD1,TRBV9,NA,TRBJ2-7,13,TGTGCCAGCAGCGAACCAGGGGGCTACGAGCAGTACTTC,CASSEPGGYEQYF
NA,TRBV6-5,NA,TRBJ2-4,13,TGTGCCAGCAGCCCCGACACCAAAAACATTCAGTACTTC,CASSPDTKNIQYF
NA,TRBV6-5,NA,TRBJ1-6,14,TGTGCCAGCAGTTACGGGCGCTCAAATTCACCCCTCCACTTT,CASSYGRSNSPLHF
NA,TRBV6-5,NA,TRBJ2-7,12,TGTGCCAGCACCCCCGGGGGAGGACTGTGGGACTTC,CASTPGGGLWDF
TRBD2,TRBV11-3,NA,TRBJ2-3,16,TGTGCCAGCAGCTTATCTAGCGGGGGTGGCACAGATACGCAGTATTTT,CASSLSSGGGTDTQYF
NA,TRBV12-5,NA,TRBJ1-1,17,TGTGCTAGTGGTCCAATTTTCACCATGGTTGAGGACACTGAAGCTTTCTTT,CASGPIFTMVEDTEAFF
NA,TRBV6-5,NA,TRBJ1-4,14,TGTGCCAGCAGTCCCGGTCAAGGGGGAGAAAAACTGTTTTTT,CASSPGQGGEKLFF
TRBD1,TRBV11-3,once,TRBJ2-3,16,TGTGCCAGCAGTTCCCCTTGGGACAGGACCCCAGATACGCAGTATTTT,CASSSPWDRTPDTQYF
NA,TRBV6-1,NA,TRBJ1-3,16,TGTGCCAGCAGTGAGGGAGGGGGGGGAACTGGAAACACCATATATTTT,CASSEGGGGTGNTIYF
NA,TRBV20-1,NA,TRBJ1-5,15,TGCAGTGCTAGTAAGGTCGGGATTAGCAATCAGCCCCAGCATTTT,CSASKVGISNQPQHF
NA,TRBV5-1,NA,TRBJ2-1,16,TGCGCCAGCAGCTTGGTGGCGGCCGACTCCTACAATGAGCAGTTCTTC,CASSLVAADSYNEQFF
NA,TRBV19,NA,TRBJ1-2,11,TGTGCCAGTACAGGGAACTATGGCTACACCTTC,CASTGNYGYTF
NA,TRBV30,NA,TRBJ2-7,13,TGTGCCTGTGGGGCCCTTGGATCCTACGAGCAGTACTTC,CACGALGSYEQYF
TRBD1,TRBV5-1,NA,TRBJ1-6,14,TGCGCCAGCAGCAGAGGACAGGAGAGTTCACCCCTCCACTTT,CASSRGQESSPLHF
NA,TRBV3-1/TRBV3-2,once,TRBJ2-3,16,TGTGCCAGCAGCCACCTTCGCGTAGCTAGCACAGATACGCAGTATTTT,CASSHLRVASTDTQYF
NA,TRBV28,NA,TRBJ1-1,15,TGTGCCAGCAGTTTAGTGACAGGCAAAGCCCCTGAAGCTTTCTTT,CASSLVTGKAPEAFF
TRBD1,TRBV6-4,NA,TRBJ1-1,14,TGTGCCAGCAGCCCGGGACAGGGGAACACTGAAGCTTTCTTT,CASSPGQGNTEAFF
TRBD2,TRBV6-5,NA,TRBJ2-3,16,TGTGCCAGCAGTTATAGCAGACTAGCGGCCACAGATACGCAGTATTTT,CASSYSRLAATDTQYF
TRBD2,TRBV7-3,NA,TRBJ2-2,15,TGTGCCAGCAGCGCTAGCGGGAGTGGCACCGGGGAGCTGTTTTTT,CASSASGSGTGELFF
NA,TRBV7-9,NA,TRBJ1-2,15,TGTGCCAGCAGCTTACTCCAGGAGGAGGGCTATGGCTACACCTTC,CASSLLQEEGYGYTF
NA,TRBV4-2,NA,TRBJ2-7,13,TGTGCCAGTGGCGAGGCACTTATAGGAGAGCAGTACTTC,CASGEALIGEQYF
NA,TRBV10-2,NA,TRBJ2-6,15,TGCGCCAGCAGTGCTGACAGATCTGGGGCCAACGTCCTGACTTTC,CASSADRSGANVLTF
TRBD1,TRBV6-5,NA,TRBJ1-6,15,TGTGCCAGCAGTTACCAGGGGGTGGTGAATTCACCCCTCCACTTT,CASSYQGVVNSPLHF
NA,TRBV5-1,once,TRBJ1-3,13,TGCGCCAGCAGCTCACGCACAGGAGAAACCATATATTTT,CASSSRTGETIYF
NA,TRBV7-3,NA,TRBJ2-5,16,TGTGCCAGCAGCTTAGGCGGCAGGGGGGACGGGGAGACCCAGTACTTC,CASSLGGRGDGETQYF
TRBD2,TRBV19,NA,TRBJ2-2,18,TGTGCCAGTAGTATAGACGGCAGACGAGCGGGAATAACCGGGGAGCTGTTTTTT,CASSIDGRRAGITGELFF
NA,TRBV7-6,once,TRBJ1-1,15,TGTGCCAGCAGCTTAGGCGCCGGCGGGAACACTGAAGCTTTCTTT,CASSLGAGGNTEAFF
NA,TRBV27,NA,TRBJ2-1,15,TGTGCCAGCAGTGCTCGGGTAGCGGATCTCAATGAGCAGTTCTTC,CASSARVADLNEQFF
TRBD2,TRBV5-1,NA,TRBJ2-3,17,TGCGCCAGCAGCTTGTTGACTAGCGGGGGGCGGAGAGATACGCAGTATTTT,CASSLLTSGGRRDTQYF
NA,TRBV9,NA,TRBJ2-1,14,TGTGCCAGCAGCGTAGTTTCCGCAGGGAATGAGCAGTTCTTC,CASSVVSAGNEQFF
NA,TRBV18,few,TRBJ1-4,16,TGTGCCAGCTCACCGTCCATGGGCGCCCTTAATGAAAAACTGTTTTTT,CASSPSMGALNEKLFF
TRBD2,TRBV28,NA,TRBJ2-3,15,TGTGCCAGCAGCCTGCTAGCGGGAGCGGCAGATACGCAGTATTTT,CASSLLAGAADTQYF
TRBD1,TRBV10-3,NA,TRBJ1-1,14,TGTGCCATCGCCGACGACAGGGCGAACACTGAAGCTTTCTTT,CAIADDRANTEAFF
NA,TRBV2,once,TRBJ1-1,14,TGTGCCAGCACCAAAGAAACACTGAACACTGAAGCTTTCTTT,CASTKETLNTEAFF
TRBD1,TRBV11-2,NA,TRBJ1-1,14,TGTGCCAGCAGCTTAGCGTTTGGGGACAGGGAAGCTTTCTTT,CASSLAFGDREAFF
NA,TRBV5-1,NA,TRBJ1-4,14,TGCGCCAGCAGCTTGCTCTCAACTAATGAAAAACTGTTTTTT,CASSLLSTNEKLFF
TRBD1,TRBV5-5,NA,TRBJ1-4,17,TGTGCCAGCAGCACCGGGACAGGGGGCAGTGGTAATGAAAAACTGTTTTTT,CASSTGTGGSGNEKLFF
TRBD1,TRBV9,NA,TRBJ2-3,17,TGTGCCAGCAGCGTAGAAAGGGGGCGAGGTGGCACAGATACGCAGTATTTT,CASSVERGRGGTDTQYF
NA,TRBV5-4,NA,TRBJ1-1,14,TGTGCCAGCAGCTTCGGGGGGGTGAACACTGAAGCTTTCTTT,CASSFGGVNTEAFF
NA,TRBV3-1/TRBV3-2,once,TRBJ2-1,12,TGTGCCAGCAGTCTAGGGAGGCATGAGCAGTTCTTC,CASSLGRHEQFF
NA,TRBV6-5,NA,TRBJ2-7,13,TGTGCCAGCAGTTCACGCGGGTCTTACGAGCAGTACTTC,CASSSRGSYEQYF
TRBD1,TRBV2,NA,TRBJ1-1,12,TGTGCCAGTAGATCAGGGGGCACTGAAGCTTTCTTT,CASRSGGTEAFF